The next 21 T cell receptor beta chains were all read from a single sample in a study of vaccination and CD4 T cells after COVID-19. The Oncomine TCR Beta short-read assay sequenced DNA from cultured CD4+ T cells. Once CD4+ T cells had been cultured, genomic DNA was extracted from them. Each CDR3 protein gets one entry after TCRdb re-called the PCR reads with MiXCR. The sample lists thousands of distinct CDR3 sequences, over 25% seen once, with about 23% in the top ten. Their target antigens are unknown. The sample's treatment: roughly 11-day PBMC culture with coronavirus spike peptide pools or control peptides (ViraFEST assay). According to the study, CD4+ T cells from the unexposed donor were gathered ahead of the COVID-19 pandemic (2011-2018). The sample comprised CD4+ T cells from blood, cultured in vitro. These receptor sequences come from a human donor in good health.

The V and J genes are TRBV20-1 and TRBJ2-7; 13 positions agree with TRBD2. The V gene end was trimmed by 4 bases and the J gene end by 6 bases; junction bases not matched to a gene: 9. The V gene's germline CDR1 is DFQATT and CDR2 SNEGSKA (reference sequence). CDR3 size: 15 residues. The CDR3 DNA sequence: TGCAGTGCTACCCTACTAGCGGGAGGGCCGGTCGAGCAGTACTTC. This codes for CSATLLAGGPVEQYF.

With regard to this clonotype: A much larger clone is a single base away; this may be a read error. The genes are TRBV20-1 and TRBJ1-1; no firm D call. Germline lookup yields CDR1 DFQATT and CDR2 SNEGSKA (reference sequence). The CDR3 sequence is 13 residues long. With 5 bases removed from V and 4 bases from J, the gap between germline ends came to 14 bases. The CDR3: CSAEISSGTEAFF. The CDR3 bases are TGCAGTGCTGAAATATCGTCGGGCACTGAAGCTTTCTTT.

This clonotype has a handful of counts. This chain joins TRBV20-1 and TRBJ2-1; D assignment may be TRBD1 or TRBD2 (5 bases each). The CDR3 totals 11 residues. Germline values: CDR1 DFQATT, CDR2 SNEGSKA (reference sequence). V was pared by 5 bases and J by 7 bases, with 9 bases between. CDR3 region: CSAGTLNEQFF. CDR3 bases: TGCAGTGCTGGGACCCTGAATGAGCAGTTCTTC.

The chain combines TRBV10-3 with TRBJ1-5; D gene unclear. The CDR3 is 17 residues long. Trimming shortened V by 2 bases and J by 1 base, and 15 bases separated the two germline ends. Germline lookup yields CDR1 ENHRY and CDR2 SYGVKD. This chain's CDR3 is CAISEAFKKGSNQPQHF. The CDR3, as DNA: TGTGCCATCAGTGAGGCATTCAAGAAGGGAAGCAATCAGCCCCAGCATTTT.

The chain couples TRBV6-1 to TRBJ1-6, with TRBD1 matching 8 bases. The germline gives CDR1 MNHNS, CDR2 SASEGT. Trimming took 4 bases from V and 9 from J; bases not matched to a gene: 8. The CDR3 has 15 residues. CDR3 coding DNA: TGTGCCAGCAGTGGCCCCGGGACAGGATTTTCACCCCTCCACTTT. This sequence encodes CASSGPGTGFSPLHF.

This clonotype was counted a few times. The chain joins TRBV6-1 to TRBJ1-2; 9 nucleotides align to TRBD1. CDR1 is MNHNS, CDR2 SASEGT, per germline. V lost 6 bases to trimming and J lost 1 base; unmatched junction nucleotides: 6. This CDR3 spans 15 amino acids. CDR3 region: CASRAYRGRNYGYTF. CDR3 coding DNA: TGTGCCAGCAGAGCCTACAGGGGGCGTAACTATGGCTACACCTTC.

This clonotype turned up a few times. The V gene is TRBV25-1, the J gene TRBJ2-7; 10 positions match TRBD1. This CDR3 has 12 residues. From germline, CDR1 is MGHDK and CDR2 SYGVNS. Germline trimming cut 4 bases from V and 9 bases from J; bases unmatched to any gene: 3. CDR3 loop: CASSGGQGGQYF. As DNA, the CDR3 is TGTGCCAGCAGTGGCGGACAGGGGGGGCAGTACTTC.

This clonotype was detected only a few times. The chain has TRBV4-2 and TRBJ2-5, with 15 bases identical to TRBD2. Unmatched junction bases numbered 0, after V lost 1 base and J lost 3 bases. The CDR3 has 16 residues. CDR1 and CDR2 from the germline V gene are LGHNA and YNFKEQ. Here the CDR3 DNA reads TGTGCCAGCAGCCAAGGGACTAGCGGGAGGGAAGAGACCCAGTACTTC. Its translation is CASSQGTSGREETQYF.

This clonotype appeared a few times. V is TRBV10-3 and J is TRBJ2-7; D unresolved. V gave up 2 bases and J gave up 5 bases, with 10 bases separating them. Germline values: CDR1 ENHRY, CDR2 SYGVKD. The CDR3 spans 13 residues. CDR3 loop: CAISEKVPDEQYF. CDR3 sequence (DNA): TGTGCCATCAGTGAGAAGGTCCCCGACGAGCAGTACTTC.

The J gene is TRBJ1-1, the V gene TRBV5-1; possibly TRBD1 for D (6 bases). This CDR3 has 14 amino acids. The V gene's germline CDR1 is SGHRS and CDR2 YFSETQ. The V and J ends lost 3 bases and 2 bases respectively, with 11 bases between them. The CDR3 spells CASSSTQGNTEAFF. DNA of the CDR3: TGCGCCAGCAGCTCCACACAGGGTAACACTGAAGCTTTCTTT.

The J gene is TRBJ1-1, the V gene TRBV28; D remains ambiguous. CDR1 MDHEN and CDR2 SYDVKM come from the germline V gene. V lost 1 base and J 7 bases, leaving 13 bases between the germline ends. This CDR3 spans 14 amino acids. The CDR3 loop reads CASSLFFPDFEAFF. The CDR3 DNA is TGTGCCAGCAGTTTATTTTTTCCGGACTTTGAAGCTTTCTTT. The full variable domain, rest sourced from reference TRBV28 and TRBJ1-1, is DVKVTQSSRYLVKRTGEKVFLECVQDMDHENMFWYRQDPGLGLRLIYFSYDVKMKEKGDIPEGYSVSREKKERFSLILESASTNQTSMYLCASSLFFPDFEAFFGQGTRLTVV.

The chain joins TRBV19 to TRBJ2-1; the match to TRBD1 covers 7 bases. The CDR3 totals 15 residues. Germline-derived CDR1 and CDR2 are LNHDA and SQIVND (reference sequence). Losses at the gene ends were 4 bases for V and 5 bases for J; bases not matched to a gene: 8. The CDR3 here is CASSTGQGTDNEQFF. CDR3 sequence (DNA): TGTGCCAGTAGTACTGGACAAGGGACAGACAATGAGCAGTTCTTC.

This clonotype was detected a few times. This chain uses TRBV4-1 with TRBJ1-2, with D uncertain. This CDR3 contains 13 residues. CDR1 MGHRA and CDR2 YSYEKL come from the germline V gene. The ends were cut back, 0 bases at V and 4 bases at J, with 6 bases in the middle. This CDR3 reads CASSQEPAYGYTF. CDR3 nucleotides: TGCGCCAGCAGCCAAGAACCGGCCTATGGCTACACCTTC.

This chain joins TRBV6-5 and TRBJ2-3, with D perhaps matching TRBD1 or TRBD2 (6 bases each). Germline V gene lookup returns CDR1 MNHEY and CDR2 SVGAGI. The V end was cut by 0 bases, the J end by 6 bases, with 22 bases between. CDR3 size: 18 residues. This chain's CDR3 is CASSYSGGTTPSGDTQYF. The DNA for the CDR3 is TGTGCCAGCAGTTACTCGGGCGGGACAACCCCTTCAGGCGATACGCAGTATTTT.

This clonotype has just a few counts. The gene calls are TRBV5-8 and TRBJ1-1; D call uncertain. The CDR3 is 13 amino acids. Looked up from germline, CDR1 is SGHTS and CDR2 is YDEGEE. V lost 2 bases to trimming and J lost 3 bases, with 8 bases between them. DNA of the CDR3: TGTGCCAGCAGCTTTGAACGGGACACTGAAGCTTTCTTT. This gives the protein CASSFERDTEAFF.

On this clonotype: An end of the junction differs from the germline gene, which may be a read error. The V call is TRBV7-2, the J call TRBJ1-2, with a tentative D call TRBD1 (5 bases). This CDR3 comprises 14 residues. Germline loops: CDR1 SGHTA, CDR2 FQGNSA. This chain's CDR3 is CASSLQGRNYSYTF. The CDR3 DNA reads as TGTGCCAGCAGCTTACAGGGACGGAACTATAGCTACACCTTC.

The rearrangement uses TRBV6-5 and TRBJ2-3; unclear D gene. CDR3 length equals 16 residues. V gave up 4 bases and J gave up 2 bases, with 16 bases separating them. Looked up from germline, CDR1 is MNHEY and CDR2 is SVGAGI. The CDR3 loop is CASSSFTPAYTDTQYF. The DNA of the CDR3 is TGTGCCAGCAGTTCTTTTACCCCCGCATACACAGATACGCAGTATTTT.

This clonotype has more than one count but fewer than ten. The chain has TRBV27 and TRBJ1-5; D unclear. This CDR3 region has 16 residues. V was cut by 6 bases and J by 2 bases, with 17 bases left in between. Germline CDR1 reads MNHEY; CDR2 reads SMNVEV (reference sequence). CDR3 nucleotide sequence: TGTGCCAGCAGCTCCTCCGGGAGGACCGGCAATCAGCCCCAGCATTTT. Protein product: CASSSSGRTGNQPQHF.

This clonotype was found a few times. The J gene is TRBJ2-2, the V gene TRBV7-9; D tentatively fits TRBD1 or TRBD2 (5 bases each). V was shortened by 4 bases and J by 0 bases, with 12 bases between the two germline ends. The length of the CDR3 is 16 residues. Germline CDR1 SEHNR, CDR2 FQNEAQ (reference sequence). CDR3 coding DNA: TGTGCCAGCAGCTCGGGGCCGGCGGCGAACACCGGGGAGCTGTTTTTT. This encodes CASSSGPAANTGELFF.

Note on this clonotype: An end of the junction does not agree with germline; a read error may underlie this. The rearrangement joins TRBV7-6 to TRBJ2-1; 8 bases agree with TRBD1. The length of the CDR3 is 16 residues. Germline CDR1 reads SGHVS; CDR2 reads FNYEAQ. The CDR3 here is CASSLAAQGAYNEQFF. As DNA, the CDR3 is TGTGCTAGCAGCTTAGCCGCACAGGGGGCCTACAATGAGCAGTTCTTC.

The rearrangement joins TRBV20-1 to TRBJ2-7; 8 bases agree with TRBD2. With 3 bases clipped from V and 0 bases from J, the junction kept 4 bases outside the gene matches. The CDR3 sequence is 14 residues long. CDR1 is DFQATT and CDR2 is SNEGSKA in the germline V gene (reference sequence). CDR3 in DNA: TGCAGTGCTAGGTTGCTAGCGGGCTCCTACGAGCAGTACTTC. This encodes CSARLLAGSYEQYF.